One T cell receptor (beta chain) is described in this entry. Some clones are missing from TCRdb's copy, which holds only in-frame ones; the method was immunoSEQ multiplex PCR. The sample includes some 2,500,000 clones, less than 95% of them seen just once. Trimming stripped 8 bases from V and 8 bases from J, with 22 bases between. Germline CDR1 SQVTM, CDR2 ANQGSEA. The CDR3 sequence is 15 residues long. The sample originates from a study of shared clonotypes between healthy human individuals. The sequenced sample consisted of naive CD4+ T cells from PBMCs. Subset here: CD45RA+ positively selected. This sequence originates from a man younger than 35 in good health. Some clones in this sample may be carry-over from other donors' samples. The rearrangement links TRBV29-1 to TRBJ1-6; possibly TRBD1 for D (6 bases). This chain's CDR3 is CSSREGGDFYSPLHF. The CDR3 coding sequence is TGCAGCTCTAGGGAGGGGGGCGACTTTTATTCACCCCTCCACTTT.